The 30 T cell receptor beta chains presented below share a single source sample, sequenced in a study of T cell repertoires in ileal Crohn's disease. Method: immunoSEQ multiplex PCR; TCRdb's copy keeps in-frame clones and lacks some. The sample contains over 8,500 clones, around 77% of which appear only once. Sample time point: neoterminal ileum biopsy at postoperative endoscopy, about 6 months after surgery. Material for sequencing was ileal tissue. The receptor source for this set is an adult with Crohn's disease.

The V and J genes are TRBV7-2 and TRBJ1-2, with D possibly TRBD1 on 6 matching bases. CDR1 and CDR2 from the germline V gene are SGHTA and FQGNSA. This CDR3 is built from 13 residues. Trimming removed 7 bases at V and 1 base at J, with 10 bases between. The chain's CDR3 is CASTLDSNYGYTF. The DNA of the CDR3 is TGTGCCAGCACCCTGGACAGTAACTATGGCTACACCTTC.

V gene TRBV12-5 combines with J gene TRBJ1-5; D gene uncertain. Germline CDR1 LGHNT, CDR2 FRNRAP. The CDR3 is 13 amino acids. Trimming stripped 7 bases from V and 0 bases from J, with 7 bases between. CDR3 amino acids: CASASNSNQPQHF. The CDR3 nucleotides are TGTGCTAGTGCCAGTAATAGCAATCAGCCCCAGCATTTT.

This clone was observed once. The chain combines TRBV4-2 with TRBJ2-1; 9 bases agree with TRBD2. CDR1 is LGHNA, CDR2 YNFKEQ, per germline. The CDR3 loop spans 15 amino acids. The ends lost 5 bases at V and 3 bases at J; junction bases unmatched: 5. CDR3 nucleotides: TGTGCCAGCAGCAGCGATAGCGGGAGCTACAATGAGCAGTTCTTC. Its protein product is CASSSDSGSYNEQFF.

The rearrangement uses TRBV14 and TRBJ2-7; D might be TRBD2 (6 bases). Germline lookup yields CDR1 SGHDN and CDR2 FVKESK. V gave up 4 bases and J gave up 0 bases, with 13 bases separating them. The length of the CDR3 is 15 residues. CDR3 region: CASSLREKPSYEQYF. The CDR3 nucleotides are TGTGCCAGCAGCCTTCGGGAGAAACCCTCCTACGAGCAGTACTTC.

This clone has just one count. This sequence joins TRBV5-1 and TRBJ2-7; 8 bases line up with TRBD2. This CDR3 contains 13 residues. CDR1 SGHRS and CDR2 YFSETQ come from the germline V gene. The J segment lost 5 bases and the V segment lost 4 bases, leaving 5 bases of the junction unmatched. CDR3 DNA: TGCGCCAGCAGCCCTAGACTAGCGCACGAGCAGTACTTC. It is translated as CASSPRLAHEQYF.

This clone was picked up a small number of times. The chain couples TRBV6-5 to TRBJ2-7; TRBD1 aligns across 8 bases. The CDR3 runs to 16 residues. V lost 1 base, J lost 4 bases, and 9 bases stayed unmatched. The V gene's germline CDR1 is MNHEY and CDR2 SVGAGI. The CDR3 DNA reads TGTGCCAGCAGTTACTTACCCGGGACAGGAGGTTACGAGCAGTACTTC. Its protein product is CASSYLPGTGGYEQYF.

V gene TRBV7-8 combines with J gene TRBJ1-1; D unresolved. The ends were cut back, 6 bases at V and 3 bases at J, with 8 bases in the middle. This CDR3 region has 12 residues. In germline, CDR1 is SGHVS, CDR2 FQNEAQ. In DNA form, the CDR3 reads TGTGCCAGCAGGACGGGGTACACTGAAGCTTTCTTT. Translated, it gives CASRTGYTEAFF.

The rearrangement joins TRBV7-8 to TRBJ2-7; D unresolved. Germline V lookup: CDR1 SGHVS, CDR2 FQNEAQ. This CDR3 is 12 amino acids long. V was shortened by 5 bases and J by 5 bases, with 10 bases between the two germline ends. The DNA of the CDR3 is TGTGCCAGCAGCCCCGCAGTCGACGAGCAGTACTTC. Its protein is CASSPAVDEQYF.

This clone occurred a few times. This rearrangement joins TRBV6-4 to TRBJ2-2; 12 bases fit TRBD2. This CDR3 has 15 residues. Germline CDR1 is MRHNA and CDR2 is SNTAGT. The junction had 3 bases not matched to a gene; V was cut back by 3 bases and J by 7 bases. The CDR3 region is CASSETSGRIGELFF. The CDR3 DNA is TGTGCCAGCAGTGAAACTAGCGGGAGGATCGGGGAGCTGTTTTTT.

The V call is TRBV5-5, the J call TRBJ2-7; 8 bases map to TRBD2. Per the germline V gene, CDR1 is SGHKS and CDR2 is YYEKEE (reference sequence). This CDR3 spans 15 amino acids. The J segment lost 1 base and the V segment lost 4 bases, leaving 7 bases of the junction unmatched. CDR3 nucleotide sequence: TGTGCCAGCAGCGCGGGGCTAGCGGGTTCCTACGAGCAGTACTTC. Residues: CASSAGLAGSYEQYF.

The rearrangement links TRBV6-1 to TRBJ1-1; 9 bases line up with TRBD1. V was pared by 5 bases and J by 3 bases, with 4 bases of the junction left unmatched. In germline, CDR1 is MNHNS, CDR2 SASEGT. The CDR3 runs 14 residues. The DNA for the CDR3 is TGTGCCAGCAGTTTGACAGGGGGGTACACTGAAGCTTTCTTT. This codes for CASSLTGGYTEAFF.

CDR3 sequence (DNA): TGTGCCAGCAGTTTTGGGACTATCTCCCCGGCGACTGAAGCTTTCTTT. Translation gives CASSFGTISPATEAFF. The V call is TRBV28, the J call TRBJ1-1; a possible D gene is TRBD1 (5 bases). Germline loops: CDR1 MDHEN, CDR2 SYDVKM. The V gene lost 3 bases and the J gene lost 5 bases, with 19 bases spanning the gap. CDR3 length equals 16 residues.

This clone was observed once. This chain uses TRBV7-9 with TRBJ2-1; no reliable D call. Germline V gene data show CDR1 as SEHNR and CDR2 as FQNEAQ (reference sequence). V lost 4 bases and J lost 7, with 17 bases in between. The CDR3 extends over 15 amino acids. The CDR3 reads CASSSYSGGNNEQFF. CDR3 coding DNA: TGTGCCAGCAGCTCTTACAGTGGTGGCAATAATGAGCAGTTCTTC.

The J gene is TRBJ1-1, the V gene TRBV27, with 7 bases matching TRBD1. Per the germline V gene, CDR1 is MNHEY and CDR2 is SMNVEV (reference sequence). CDR3 length: 14 amino acids. J lost 4 bases, V lost 3 bases, and 5 bases had no gene match. The DNA for the CDR3 is TGTGCCAGCAGTTTGGCAGGGGGAATCACTGAAGCTTTCTTT. Protein sequence: CASSLAGGITEAFF.

This chain connects TRBV28 to TRBJ2-7, with a tentative D call TRBD2 (6 bases). The germline CDR1 and CDR2 sequences are MDHEN and SYDVKM. The CDR3 has 13 amino acids. The ends were cut back, 5 bases at V and 3 bases at J, with 11 bases in the middle. CDR3 protein: CASSMGLNYEQYF. CDR3 nucleotide sequence: TGTGCCAGCAGTATGGGACTGAACTACGAGCAGTACTTC.

The chain couples TRBV30 to TRBJ2-1, with a tentative D call TRBD2 (5 bases). V lost 7 bases and J lost 3, with 13 bases in between. Germline lookup yields CDR1 GTSNPN and CDR2 SVGIG (reference sequence). The CDR3 has 13 amino acids. The CDR3 here is CASSRVNYNEQFF. CDR3 nucleotides: TGTGCCTCCTCGAGGGTTAACTACAATGAGCAGTTCTTC.

This chain links TRBV5-1 with TRBJ1-2; D unclear. V was shortened by 4 bases and J by 8 bases, with 21 bases between the two germline ends. This CDR3 is built from 15 residues. From germline, CDR1 is SGHRS and CDR2 YFSETQ. The CDR3 loop reads CASSPAGERMGGYTF. DNA for the CDR3: TGCGCCAGCAGCCCGGCCGGGGAAAGAATGGGCGGCTACACCTTC.

The chain carries TRBV15 and TRBJ1-4; a possible D gene is TRBD1 (6 bases). V lost 5 bases to trimming and J lost 3 bases, with 13 bases between them. CDR3 length: 15 amino acids. Germline V gene sequence: CDR1 LNHNV, CDR2 YYDKDF (reference sequence). The CDR3 sequence: CATSGADSPNEKLFF. CDR3 nucleotides: TGTGCCACCAGCGGGGCGGACAGCCCTAATGAAAAACTGTTTTTT.

This rearrangement joins TRBV6-6 to TRBJ1-2; D remains ambiguous. This CDR3 comprises 16 residues. Germline V gene sequence: CDR1 MNHNY, CDR2 SVGAGI (reference sequence). With 8 bases removed from V and 8 bases from J, the gap between germline ends came to 27 bases. The CDR3 is CASLPGGRTPFQGYTF. The CDR3 nucleotides are TGTGCCAGCCTCCCGGGAGGGAGGACTCCCTTCCAAGGCTACACCTTC.

On this clone itself: In the same sample, other DNA sequences code for this CDR3. The chain combines TRBV27 with TRBJ1-1, with 7 bases matching TRBD1. V shed 6 bases, J shed 8 bases, and the junction held 6 bases outside the gene matches. From germline, CDR1 is MNHEY and CDR2 SMNVEV (reference sequence). The CDR3 covers 12 residues. Written as DNA, the CDR3 is TGTGCCAGCAGGTCGACAGGGCCAGAAGCTTTCTTT. This encodes CASRSTGPEAFF.

This clone was recorded a few times. This chain joins TRBV4-1 and TRBJ2-7, with TRBD2 matching over 9 bases. The length of the CDR3 is 15 residues. Trimming removed 1 base from V and 2 bases from J; junction bases left unmatched: 3. The germline CDR1 and CDR2 sequences are MGHRA and YSYEKL. The CDR3 region is CASSQGLAATYEQYF. CDR3 coding DNA: TGCGCCAGCAGCCAAGGACTAGCGGCAACCTACGAGCAGTACTTC.

The chain combines TRBV27 with TRBJ2-7; D call uncertain. This CDR3 has 13 amino acids. The V end lost 5 bases, the J end lost 6 bases, and 14 bases lay between the germline ends. Germline lookup yields CDR1 MNHEY and CDR2 SMNVEV (reference sequence). The CDR3 DNA is TGTGCCAGCAGTCGGTCCCTCCTTAGCGAGCAGTACTTC. Amino acids: CASSRSLLSEQYF.

This sequence joins TRBV2 and TRBJ2-7, with D tentatively TRBD2 (5 bases). The CDR3 spans 15 residues. Germline-derived CDR1 and CDR2 are SNHLY and FYNNEI. The V gene lost 5 bases and the J gene lost 2 bases, with 16 bases spanning the gap. This CDR3 is CASSPRRLKTYEQYF. The CDR3 DNA sequence: TGTGCCAGCAGTCCCAGGCGACTAAAGACCTACGAGCAGTACTTC.

This chain joins TRBV30 and TRBJ1-5; no definite D call. Trimming pared 3 bases from V and 0 bases from J, leaving 9 bases between. The CDR3 covers 14 residues. CDR1 is GTSNPN, CDR2 SVGIG, per germline (reference sequence). CDR3 in amino acids: CAWSGVNSNQPQHF. The DNA for the CDR3 is TGTGCCTGGAGCGGAGTGAATAGCAATCAGCCCCAGCATTTT.

The J gene is TRBJ2-5, the V gene TRBV18, with a possible D match to TRBD1 (5 bases). The J call is in doubt because the DNA end fits TRBJ2-7 better. Germline assignment: CDR1 KGHSH and CDR2 LQKENI. This CDR3 has 13 amino acids. The CDR3 nucleotides are TGTGCCAGCTCACTGGACACAGCCTACGAGCAGTACTTC. It is translated as CASSLDTAYEQYF.

This sequence joins TRBV6-1 and TRBJ1-6; D is unclear. V lost 3 bases and J 10 bases, leaving 13 bases between the germline ends. Germline V gene data show CDR1 as MNHNS and CDR2 as SASEGT. The CDR3 is 14 amino acids. In DNA form, the CDR3 reads TGTGCCAGCAGTGACGGGATATTAGGATCACCCCTCCACTTT. Protein product: CASSDGILGSPLHF.

The chain uses TRBV7-9 and TRBJ2-7, with 7 bases aligning to TRBD1. The trim removed 5 bases at V and 3 bases at J, leaving 7 bases unmatched. The CDR3 contains 14 residues. In germline, CDR1 is SEHNR, CDR2 FQNEAQ (reference sequence). The CDR3 sequence is CASSPTGWGYEQYF. The CDR3 DNA sequence: TGTGCCAGCAGCCCGACAGGGTGGGGCTACGAGCAGTACTTC.

Notes on this clone: One end of the junction is discordant with germline, which a read error may explain. The chain uses TRBV6-1 and TRBJ2-1; TRBD2 aligns across 13 bases. Germline assignment: CDR1 MNHNS and CDR2 SASEGT. The CDR3 runs 15 residues. The CDR3 nucleotides read TGTGCCAGCAGCGAAGGGACTAGCGGGAATAATGAGCAGTTCTTC. Translation gives CASSEGTSGNNEQFF.

The J gene is TRBJ2-7, the V gene TRBV25-1; maybe TRBD1 (5 bases). The ends were cut back, 8 bases at V and 4 bases at J, with 15 bases in the middle. Germline V gene lookup returns CDR1 MGHDK and CDR2 SYGVNS. There are 13 residues in the CDR3. CDR3 coding DNA: TGTGCCAGCGGAACAACAACAGGTTACGAGCAGTACTTC. Translation: CASGTTTGYEQYF.

The chain is built from TRBV6-1 and TRBJ2-7; 8 bases map to TRBD2. This CDR3 is 11 amino acids long. Germline V gene data show CDR1 as MNHNS and CDR2 as SASEGT. DNA for the CDR3: TGTAGAGCGGGAGATAAGTACGAGCAGTACTTC. It specifies CRAGDKYEQYF.